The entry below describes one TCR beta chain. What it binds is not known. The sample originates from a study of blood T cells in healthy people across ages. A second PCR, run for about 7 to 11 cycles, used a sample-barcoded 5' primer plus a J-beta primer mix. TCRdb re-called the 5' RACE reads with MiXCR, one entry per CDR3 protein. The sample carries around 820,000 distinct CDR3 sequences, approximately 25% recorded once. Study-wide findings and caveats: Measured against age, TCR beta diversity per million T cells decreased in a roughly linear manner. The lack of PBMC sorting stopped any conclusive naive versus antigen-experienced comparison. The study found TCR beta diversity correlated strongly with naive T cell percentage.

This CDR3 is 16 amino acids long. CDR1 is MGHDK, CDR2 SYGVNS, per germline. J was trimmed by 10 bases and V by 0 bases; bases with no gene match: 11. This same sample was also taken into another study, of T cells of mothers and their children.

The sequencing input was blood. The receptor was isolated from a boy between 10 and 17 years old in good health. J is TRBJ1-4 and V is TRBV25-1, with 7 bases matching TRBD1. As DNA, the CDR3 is TGTGCCAGCAGTGAATACGATACAGGGGAAGGTGGAAAACTGTTTTTT. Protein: CASSEYDTGEGGKLFF.